What follows describes a single T cell receptor (beta chain). Its cognate antigen is unknown. This specimen comes from a study of cytomegalovirus exposure and HLA in healthy donors. Findings of the study overall: The study designated some 180 TCR beta chains cytomegalovirus-associated. Across donors, sequencing depth was assumed by presence/absence analyses to be roughly uniform. There were several of the most significant clusters that appeared linked to common viral pathogens in a later analysis. HLA alleles were associated with 16,951 TCR beta sequences in a later analysis at 0.05 false discovery rate.

Primers: 60 Vbeta forward and 13 Jbeta reverse. Measured with immunoSEQ multiplex PCR; TCRdb has only the in-frame clones, and not every one. This sample's table has about 92,000 clones. CDR3 length: 14 amino acids. The germline V gene encodes CDR1 SEHNR and CDR2 FQNEAQ (reference sequence). V was clipped by 2 bases and J by 2 bases, with 7 bases between them. This sequence was found in a man between 50 and 59 years old in good health and CMV-seropositive. Input material: PBMCs. The rearrangement uses TRBV7-9 and TRBJ1-5; no clear D. The CDR3 region is CASSLSSGNQPQHF. CDR3 nucleotide sequence: TGTGCCAGCAGCTTATCTTCAGGCAATCAGCCCCAGCATTTT.